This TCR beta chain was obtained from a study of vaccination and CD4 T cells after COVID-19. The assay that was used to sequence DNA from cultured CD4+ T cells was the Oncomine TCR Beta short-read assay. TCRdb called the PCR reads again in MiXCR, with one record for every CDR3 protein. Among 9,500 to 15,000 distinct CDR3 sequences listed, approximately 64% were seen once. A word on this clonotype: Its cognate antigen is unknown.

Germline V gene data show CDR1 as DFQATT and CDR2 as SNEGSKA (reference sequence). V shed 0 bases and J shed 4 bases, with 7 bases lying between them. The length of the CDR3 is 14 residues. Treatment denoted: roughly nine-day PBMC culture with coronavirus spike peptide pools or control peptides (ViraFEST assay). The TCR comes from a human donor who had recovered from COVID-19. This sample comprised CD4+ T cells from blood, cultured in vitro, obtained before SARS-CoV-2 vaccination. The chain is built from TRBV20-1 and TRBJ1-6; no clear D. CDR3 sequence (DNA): TGCAGTGCTAGAGATCCCACGTATAATTCACCCCTCCACTTT. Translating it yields CSARDPTYNSPLHF.